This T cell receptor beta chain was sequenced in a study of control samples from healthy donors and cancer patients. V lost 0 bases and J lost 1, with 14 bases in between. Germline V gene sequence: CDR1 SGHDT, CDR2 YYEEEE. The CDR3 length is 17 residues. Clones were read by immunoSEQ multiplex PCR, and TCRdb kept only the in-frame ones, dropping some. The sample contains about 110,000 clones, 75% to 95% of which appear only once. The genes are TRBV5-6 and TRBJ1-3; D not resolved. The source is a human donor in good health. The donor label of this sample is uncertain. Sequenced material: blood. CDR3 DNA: TGTGCCAGCAGCTTGGCCTCCAGCCGATCGTCTGGAAACACCATATATTTT. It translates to CASSLASSRSSGNTIYF.